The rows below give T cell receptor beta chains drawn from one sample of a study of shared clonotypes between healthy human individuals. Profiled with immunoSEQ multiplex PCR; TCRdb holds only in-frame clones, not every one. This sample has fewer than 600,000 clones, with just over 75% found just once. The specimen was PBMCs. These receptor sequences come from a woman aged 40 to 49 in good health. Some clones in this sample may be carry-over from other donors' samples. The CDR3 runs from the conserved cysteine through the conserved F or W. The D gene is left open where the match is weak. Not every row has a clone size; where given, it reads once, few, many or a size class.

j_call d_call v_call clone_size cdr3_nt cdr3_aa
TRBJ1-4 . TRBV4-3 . TGCGCCAGCAGCCAGCATACAGGGCCGTTTAATGAAAAACTGTTTTTT CASSQHTGPFNEKLFF
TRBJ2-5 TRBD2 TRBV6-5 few TGTGCCAGCAGTTACTCGACGGGAGGCCCGGGGAATGAGCAGTACTTC CASSYSTGGPGNEQYF
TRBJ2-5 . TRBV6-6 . TGTGCCAGCGCAGGGAAGGAGGTGTGGGAGACCCAGTACTTC CASAGKEVWETQYF
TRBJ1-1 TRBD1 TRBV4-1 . TGCGCCAGCAGCCGCACTGACAGGGAGGTCCCTGAAGCTTTCTTT CASSRTDREVPEAFF
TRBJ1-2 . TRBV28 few TGTGCCAGCAGCTCTGGCCTTAAGAACTATGGCTACACCTTC CASSSGLKNYGYTF
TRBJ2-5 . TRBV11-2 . TGTGCCAGCAGCTGGGCGGGGGCTGGCGAGACCCAGTACTTC CASSWAGAGETQYF
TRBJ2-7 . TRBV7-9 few TGTGCCAGCAGCTTATACGAGGGCTACGAGCAGTACTTC CASSLYEGYEQYF
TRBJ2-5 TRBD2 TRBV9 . TGTGCCAGCAGCGTAGATGCGGGAGGGCCAGAGACCCAGTACTTC CASSVDAGGPETQYF
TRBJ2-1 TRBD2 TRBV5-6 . TGTGCCAGCAGCACGGGACTAGCGGGAGTCCCCCAGGCCCATGAGCAGTTCTTC CASSTGLAGVPQAHEQFF
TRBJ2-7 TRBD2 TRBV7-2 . TGTGCCAGCAGCTCATCCTTAGCGGGAGGGCCCCACGAGCAGTACTTC CASSSSLAGGPHEQYF
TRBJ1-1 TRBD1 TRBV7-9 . TGTGCCAGCAGCCTCACTGACAGGGATGCTTTCTTT CASSLTDRDAFF
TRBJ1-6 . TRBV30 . TGTGCCTGGAGTTTGGGAGTGGGCTATAATTCACCCCTCCACTTT CAWSLGVGYNSPLHF
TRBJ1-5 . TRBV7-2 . TGTGCCAGCAGCTTAGAGAATTATAGCAATCAGCCCCAGCATTTT CASSLENYSNQPQHF
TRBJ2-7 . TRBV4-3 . TGCGCCAGCAGCCAAGCCGCATGGGGGGCCCCCTACGAGCAGTACTTC CASSQAAWGAPYEQYF
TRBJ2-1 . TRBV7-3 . TGTGCCAGCAGCCCGAGCGGATTCCAATTCTACAATGAGCAGTTCTTC CASSPSGFQFYNEQFF
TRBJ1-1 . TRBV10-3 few TGTGCCGCACAGGGGAACACTGAAGCTTTCTTT CAAQGNTEAFF
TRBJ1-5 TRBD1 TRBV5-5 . TGTGCCAGCAGCTCCGGGACAGGGGTACGTCAGCCCCAGCATTTT CASSSGTGVRQPQHF
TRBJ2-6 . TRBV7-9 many TGTGCCAGCAGCTTAGCGAGCGTAGCTGGGGCCAACGTCCTGACTTTC CASSLASVAGANVLTF
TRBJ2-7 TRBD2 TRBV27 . TGTGCCAGCAGGGGACTAGCGGGCTACGAGCAGTACTTC CASRGLAGYEQYF
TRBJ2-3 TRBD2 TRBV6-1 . TGTGCCAGCAGTGGGACTAGCGGCCGCACAGATACGCAGTATTTT CASSGTSGRTDTQYF
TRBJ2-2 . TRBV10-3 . TGTGCCAACCCCCCCGGACCACTCAGAACCGGGGAGCTGTTTTTT CANPPGPLRTGELFF
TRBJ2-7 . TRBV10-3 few TGTGCCATCAGTGAGTCGCCCGGGACCTCCTACGAGCAGTACTTC CAISESPGTSYEQYF
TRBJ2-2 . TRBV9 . TGTGCCAGCAGCGTAGGACAGGGAGGATTCACCGGGGAGCTGTTTTTT CASSVGQGGFTGELFF
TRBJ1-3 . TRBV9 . TGTGCCAGCAGCGTAGGCCAGGGGCTGGGGAACACCATATATTTT CASSVGQGLGNTIYF
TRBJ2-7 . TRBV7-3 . TGTGCCAGCAGCTTTCAGGCAGGGCGCTACGAGCAGTACTTC CASSFQAGRYEQYF
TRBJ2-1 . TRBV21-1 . TGTGCCAGCAGCAAAGTTTGTAGCGGCCGCTACAATGAGCAGTTCTTC CASSKVCSGRYNEQFF
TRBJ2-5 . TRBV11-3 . TGTGCCAGCAGCTTAAATGGGTTACAAGAGACCCAGTACTTC CASSLNGLQETQYF
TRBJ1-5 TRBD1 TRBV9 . TGTGCCAGCAGCCCTAGAGGGACAGGGAATCAGCCCCAGCATTTT CASSPRGTGNQPQHF
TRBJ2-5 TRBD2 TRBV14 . TGTGCCAGCAGCCCCCTTAGCGGGAGTGAGACCCAGTACTTC CASSPLSGSETQYF
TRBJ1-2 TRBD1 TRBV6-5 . TGTGCCATCGGGACAGGGTATGGCTACACCTTC CAIGTGYGYTF
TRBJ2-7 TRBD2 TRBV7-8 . TGTGCCAGCAGCTCCCGGACTAGCGGGAACGAGCAGTACTTC CASSSRTSGNEQYF
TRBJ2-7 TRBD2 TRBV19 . TGTGCCAGTAGTATGACTCTAGCGGGGGGCCCCCTCTTC CASSMTLAGGPLF
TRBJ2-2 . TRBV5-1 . TGCGCCAGCAGCTCCGGTTGGTCGGGTACCGGGGAGCTGTTTTTT CASSSGWSGTGELFF
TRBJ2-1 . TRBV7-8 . TGTGCCAGCAGCCCGATTATTGAGCAGTTCTTC CASSPIIEQFF
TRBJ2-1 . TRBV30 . TGTGCCTGGAGTGCCCTGGGGGGAGTTAGTAATGAGCAGTTCTTC CAWSALGGVSNEQFF
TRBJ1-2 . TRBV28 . TGTGCCAGCAGAGACTCAGTTTTTAACTATGGCTACACCTTC CASRDSVFNYGYTF
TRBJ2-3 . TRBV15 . TGTGCCACCAGCAGAGTTCTGGATACGCAGTATTTT CATSRVLDTQYF
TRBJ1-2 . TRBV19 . TGTGCCAGTAGCAGGGGTGCTAACTATGGCTACACCTTC CASSRGANYGYTF
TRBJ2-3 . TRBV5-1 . TGCGCCAGCAGCTTGTTCCCAGCCGCAGATACGCAGTATTTT CASSLFPAADTQYF
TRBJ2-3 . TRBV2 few TGTGCCAGCAGTGAACAGGGTGGTTTAGATACGCAGTATTTT CASSEQGGLDTQYF
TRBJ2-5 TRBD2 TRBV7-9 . TGTGCCAGCAGCTTATCCGGGACTAGCGGGACGGAGACCCAGTACTTC CASSLSGTSGTETQYF
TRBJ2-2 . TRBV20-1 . TGCAGTGCTAGGGCAGGGTGGGAGCTGTTTTTT CSARAGWELFF
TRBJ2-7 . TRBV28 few TGTGCCAGCTGGCAGGCTCCGATCTACGAGCAGTACTTC CASWQAPIYEQYF
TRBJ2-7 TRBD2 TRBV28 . TGTGCCAGCACTCTTACGGGACTAGGGTACGAGCAGTACTTC CASTLTGLGYEQYF
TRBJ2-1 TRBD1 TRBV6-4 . TGTGCCAGCAGTCCGCTCTTCGGGACAGGGTTCTACAATGAGCAGTTCTTC CASSPLFGTGFYNEQFF
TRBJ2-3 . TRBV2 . TGTGCCAGCAGTGAAGCGTGGACGGGGGCCACAGATACGCAGTATTTT CASSEAWTGATDTQYF
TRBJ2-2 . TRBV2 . TGTGCCAGCAGGAGGACTGCCACCAACACCGGGGAGCTGTTTTTT CASRRTATNTGELFF
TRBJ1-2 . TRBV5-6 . TGTGCCAGCAGCTTGGGCGTTAACTATGGCTACACCTTC CASSLGVNYGYTF
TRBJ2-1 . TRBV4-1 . TGCGCCAGCAGCCAAAGTCAAAGTTTGCCGTACAATGAGCAGTTCTTC CASSQSQSLPYNEQFF
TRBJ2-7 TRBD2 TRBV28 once TGTGCCAGCAGTTTAACTCGAGGGACTAGCGGGAGCTACGAGCAGTACTTC CASSLTRGTSGSYEQYF
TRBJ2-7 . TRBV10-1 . TGCGCCAGCAGCCAAGGGACCAGCTACGAGCAGTACTTC CASSQGTSYEQYF
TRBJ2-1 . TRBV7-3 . TGTGCCAGCAGCTTGGACCATATAGGGTACAATGAGCAGTTCTTC CASSLDHIGYNEQFF
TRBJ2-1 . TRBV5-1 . TGCGCCAGCAGTACTACAGGGTTAGTGGGCAATGAGCAGTTCTTC CASSTTGLVGNEQFF
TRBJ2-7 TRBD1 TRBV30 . TGTGCCTGGAGTGTACGGGGACAGGGGGCCTACGAGCAGTACTTC CAWSVRGQGAYEQYF
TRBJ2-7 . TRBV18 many TGTGCCAGTTCCTCAGGTAGCGGCGAGCAGTACTTC CASSSGSGEQYF